This T cell receptor beta chain stems from a study of blood T cell repertoires in COVID-19. TCRdb's table, derived via immunoSEQ multiplex PCR, lists solely in-frame clones and lacks some. The sample records some 250,000 clones, more than 75% being singletons. Material: peripheral blood. The source is a woman aged 30 to 39 who had recovered from COVID-19.

The CDR3 bases are TGTGCCAGCAGTGGAGACGACAGGGGAGCTGATTCTGGGGCCAACGTCCTGACTTTC. Its protein is CASSGDDRGADSGANVLTF. The chain carries TRBV6-1 and TRBJ2-6; 8 bases match TRBD1. Germline CDR1 MNHNS, CDR2 SASEGT. The ends lost 4 bases at V and 1 base at J; junction bases unmatched: 12. The CDR3 totals 19 residues.